The present entry profiles one T cell receptor (beta chain) with its context. This clone appeared a single time. The antigen it recognizes is unknown. No quality values exist for individual bases; no much larger clone is one base distant. These data come from a study of shared clonotypes between healthy human individuals (dated by TCRdb to 2020 to 2021). Regarding the complete study: Two women and a few men aged 18 to 49 years were included in the cohort. Different laboratories and diverse techniques were used to prepare libraries and sequence TCR repertoires, to increase sequencing depth and limit assay-specific biases. For each donor, three plates each were used for CD4 naive and CD4 memory, two plates were used for CD8 naive, and one plate was used for CD8 memory. Per donor, leukapheresis produced somewhere between about 0.9 and 9 billion PBMCs. Blood TCR repertoires of four to six healthy adults were deeply sequenced to estimate repertoire size and the extent of clonotype sharing between individuals. Overall study outcomes, separate from this receptor: Based on pairwise subsampling, the degree of clonotype sharing among donors was expected to be affected by sequencing depth. The small number of donors limited the genetic and exposure-history diversity represented. Rarefaction of sorted-subset datasets indicated incomplete sequencing despite the large sequencing depth. Compared with non-shared clonotypes, the clonotypes found in all four sorted-subset donors had higher generation probabilities. Sampling was restricted to blood, and TCR repertoires in tissue are likely to differ from TCR repertoires in blood. Larger estimated clonotype richness was generally found for naive subsets than for memory subsets. Roughly 5% of naive CD4, roughly 3.5% of naive CD8, around 2.3% of memory CD4, and about 0.4% of memory CD8 clonotypes were shared across a few donors.

Using the deep immunoSEQ assay, TCR CDR3 regions were amplified from genomic DNA by multiplex PCR. Genomic DNA extracted from each cell subset was distributed evenly over all wells of several immunoSEQ 96-well plates, and each plate served as one replicate. For sorted subsets, each replicate PCR was loaded with roughly 190 ng genomic DNA, equivalent to 30,000 to 35,000 T cell genomes. The purified libraries were quantified using a Qubit 3.0 fluorometer, sized with a Bioanalyzer 2100, and then quantified again using the KAPA Library Quantification kit. Every immunoSEQ 96-well plate was sequenced on a separate single-read 150-cycle Illumina NextSeq 550 flow cell. The study's processing was this. Because the immunoSEQ output included only junctional sequences and no quality scores, the filtering could not be the same as the filtering used for full-length reads. Sequences were annotated with PyIR, a Python wrapper for IgBLAST v1.9, and V/J genes and CDR3 were assigned using IMGT germline references. Any read was removed if the V/J assignment was weak (E-value above 1e-6), the CDR3 was missing, or the read contained stop codons, out-of-frame junctions, or ambiguous translated residues. A V3J clonotype was defined by an identical inferred V gene, J gene, and CDR3 amino acid sequence. Percentage overlap between repertoires was computed as shared unique clonotypes divided by the size of the smaller repertoire. Three approaches were used to assess repertoire richness: RTK rarefaction, the Chao1 estimator, and Recon v2.1 estimates of unobserved clonotypes. OLGA was used to compute generation probabilities for all TCRbeta clonotypes that the gDNA method yielded from a few donors. The source is immuneACCESS, and TCRdb retained only in-frame sequences with V and J called. Part of the clones is not carried over; for the studies checked, unresolved V genes explain less than half of this, and the remainder is unexplained. V and J calls and clone size follow that table, whereas D and trimming were derived from the DNA. The sample data list 2 million to 2.5 million clones, and approximately 95% of these were observed just once. The ten largest clonotypes hold 0.35% to 0.45% of the sample.

The donors were healthy, HIV-negative adults with no recently reported acute infections or vaccinations. Every donor was a Caucasian adult living in Nashville, Tennessee, USA. Magnetic negative selection was used to enrich CD4+ T cells, after which naive cells were positively selected on CD45RA and the negative fraction became the memory subset. Blood was obtained by leukapheresis, after which PBMCs were separated by Ficoll-Histopaque density gradient centrifugation and cryopreserved in liquid nitrogen vapor phase. Analytical flow cytometry was used to check the purity and quantity of each magnetically sorted T cell population. Each sorted fraction had its genomic DNA isolated and then quantified by UV absorbance on a Nanodrop 2000c. V gives up 0 bases and J gives up 14 bases, and the segment between their germline ends measures 8 bases. According to the germline V gene, CDR1 reads SGHTA and CDR2 reads FQGNSA. Including the terminal cysteine and phenylalanine, the CDR3 comprises 11 residues. The entry retains the CDR3 DNA only, 33 bases that are in frame from base 1.

The sequence derives from a man aged 18 to 29 in good health. Some clones in this sample may be carry-over from other donors' samples. The receptor chain draws on TRBV7-2 and TRBJ2-1, with the D gene too uncertain to name. Sequencing was done on a sample of naive CD4+ T cells from PBMCs. What this sample's cell subset or site label stands for: CD45RA+ positively selected. The CDR3 is CASSLAGLEFF. The DNA sequence is given as TGTGCCAGCAGCTTAGCGGGGTTGGAGTTCTTC.